This TCR beta chain was recorded in a study of T cell repertoires in cytomegalovirus infection. Study in general: HLA-B-restricted CMV epitopes that are well studied were used alongside recently identified HLA-C-restricted ones. Public TCR beta signatures were indicative of both CMV infection and a matching HLA type.

V was clipped by 5 bases and J by 1 base, with 15 bases between them. Per the germline V gene, CDR1 is MNHEY and CDR2 is SMNVEV (reference sequence). This CDR3 comprises 16 residues. Findings of the study overall: Public TCR beta family frequency separated CMV-and-HLA carriers, including in an independent cohort. The ex vivo response showed dominance by HLA-C-restricted CMV-specific TCR beta clonotypes.

TCRdb reprocessed the reads with MiXCR, giving one entry per CDR3 protein. The sample has some 800,000 distinct CDR3 sequences, 25% to 30% seen once; the top ten hold less than 15%. Remarks on this clonotype: Its antigen remains unknown.

The input for sequencing was cultured CD8+ T cells from PBMCs, taken from culture after CMV antigen stimulation. This receptor was identified in a human donor in good health (CMV status not recorded). Some clones in this sample may be carry-over from other donors' samples. The chain has TRBV27 and TRBJ1-5; a possible D gene is TRBD1 (6 bases). Here the CDR3 DNA reads TGTGCCAGCAGTATTAGGGGGGGTTGGAGCAATCAGCCCCAGCATTTT. Translating gives CASSIRGGWSNQPQHF.